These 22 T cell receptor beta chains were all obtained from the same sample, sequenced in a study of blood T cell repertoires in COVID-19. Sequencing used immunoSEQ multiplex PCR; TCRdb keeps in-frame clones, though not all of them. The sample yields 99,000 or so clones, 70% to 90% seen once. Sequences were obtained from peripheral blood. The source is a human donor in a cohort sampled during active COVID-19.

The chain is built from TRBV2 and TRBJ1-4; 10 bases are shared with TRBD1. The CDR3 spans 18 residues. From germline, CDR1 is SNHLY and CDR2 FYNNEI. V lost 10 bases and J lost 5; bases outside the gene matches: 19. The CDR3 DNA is TGTGCCATCTCCCTCCGGACAGGGGGGTTCAGTCAGAATGAAAAACTGTTTTTT. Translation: CAISLRTGGFSQNEKLFF. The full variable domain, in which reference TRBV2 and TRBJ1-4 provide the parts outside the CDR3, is EPEVTQTPSHQVTQMGQEVILRCVPISNHLYFYWYRQILGQKVEFLVSFYNNEISEKSEIFDDQFSVERPDGSNFTLKIRSTKLEDSAMYFCAISLRTGGFSQNEKLFFGSGTQLSVL.

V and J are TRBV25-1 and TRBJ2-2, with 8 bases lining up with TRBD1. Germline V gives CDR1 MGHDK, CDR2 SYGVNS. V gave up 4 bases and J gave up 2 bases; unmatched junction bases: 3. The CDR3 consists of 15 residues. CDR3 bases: TGTGCCAGCAGTGTGACAGGGGCCAACACCGGGGAGCTGTTTTTT. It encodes CASSVTGANTGELFF.

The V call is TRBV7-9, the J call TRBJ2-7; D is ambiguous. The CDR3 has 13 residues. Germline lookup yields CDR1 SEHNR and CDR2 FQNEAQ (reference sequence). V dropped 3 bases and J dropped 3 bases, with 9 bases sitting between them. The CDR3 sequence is CASSFMLVYEQYF. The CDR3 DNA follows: TGTGCCAGCAGCTTTATGTTAGTCTACGAGCAGTACTTC.

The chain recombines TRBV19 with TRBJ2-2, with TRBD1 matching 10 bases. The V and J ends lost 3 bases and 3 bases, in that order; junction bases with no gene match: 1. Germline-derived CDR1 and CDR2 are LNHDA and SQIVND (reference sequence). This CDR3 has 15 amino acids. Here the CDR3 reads CASSMTGGDTGELFF. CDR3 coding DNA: TGTGCCAGTAGTATGACAGGGGGCGACACCGGGGAGCTGTTTTTT. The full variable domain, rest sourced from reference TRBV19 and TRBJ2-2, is DGGITQSPKYLFRKEGQNVTLSCEQNLNHDAMYWYRQDPGQGLRLIYYSQIVNDFQKGDIAEGYSVSREKKESFPLTVTSAQKNPTAFYLCASSMTGGDTGELFFGEGSRLTVL.

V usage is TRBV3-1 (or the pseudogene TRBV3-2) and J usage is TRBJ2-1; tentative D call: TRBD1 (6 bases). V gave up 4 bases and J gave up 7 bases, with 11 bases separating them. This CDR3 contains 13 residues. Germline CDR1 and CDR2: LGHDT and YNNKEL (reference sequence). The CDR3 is CASSLGASNEQFF. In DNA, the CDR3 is TGTGCCAGCAGCCTGGGGGCATCAAATGAGCAGTTCTTC.

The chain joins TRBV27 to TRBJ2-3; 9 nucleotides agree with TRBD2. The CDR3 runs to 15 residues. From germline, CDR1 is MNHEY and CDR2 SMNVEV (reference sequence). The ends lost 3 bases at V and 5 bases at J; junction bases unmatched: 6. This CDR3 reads CASSFLAGMRDTQYF. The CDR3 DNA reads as TGTGCCAGCAGTTTTCTAGCGGGAATGAGAGATACGCAGTATTTT.

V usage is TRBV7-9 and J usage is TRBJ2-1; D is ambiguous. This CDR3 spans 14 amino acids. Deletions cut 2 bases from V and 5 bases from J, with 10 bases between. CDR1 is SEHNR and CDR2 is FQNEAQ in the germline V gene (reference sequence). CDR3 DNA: TGTGCCAGCAGCTTATTCACAGTTAACAATGAGCAGTTCTTC. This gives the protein CASSLFTVNNEQFF.

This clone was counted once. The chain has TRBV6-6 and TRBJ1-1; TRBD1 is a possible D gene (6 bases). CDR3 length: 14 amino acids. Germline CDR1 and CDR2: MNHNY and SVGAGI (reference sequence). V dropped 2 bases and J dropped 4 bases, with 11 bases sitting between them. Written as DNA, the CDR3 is TGTGCCAGCAGTTACGAGGGGGGGAGCACTGAAGCTTTCTTT. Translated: CASSYEGGSTEAFF.

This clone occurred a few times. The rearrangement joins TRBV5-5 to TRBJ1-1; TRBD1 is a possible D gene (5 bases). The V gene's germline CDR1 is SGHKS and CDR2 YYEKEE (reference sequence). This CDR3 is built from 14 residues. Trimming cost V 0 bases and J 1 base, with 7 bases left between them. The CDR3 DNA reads TGTGCCAGCAGCTTGGCCGACAGGAACACTGAAGCTTTCTTT. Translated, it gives CASSLADRNTEAFF.

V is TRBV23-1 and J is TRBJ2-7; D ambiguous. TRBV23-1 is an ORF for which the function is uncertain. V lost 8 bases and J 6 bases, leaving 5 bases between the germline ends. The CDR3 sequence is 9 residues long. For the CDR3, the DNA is TGCGCCAGCTGGCCCGAGCAGTACTTC. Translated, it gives CASWPEQYF.

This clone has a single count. CDR3 amino acids: CASRERTGGISGANVLTF. The CDR3 nucleotides are TGTGCCAGCAGGGAGAGGACAGGGGGCATCTCAGGGGCCAACGTCCTGACTTTC. The gene calls are TRBV2 and TRBJ2-6, with 11 bases aligning to TRBD1. Germline V gene sequence: CDR1 SNHLY, CDR2 FYNNEI. CDR3 size: 18 residues. V shed 6 bases and J 4 bases; nucleotides not matched to a gene: 11.

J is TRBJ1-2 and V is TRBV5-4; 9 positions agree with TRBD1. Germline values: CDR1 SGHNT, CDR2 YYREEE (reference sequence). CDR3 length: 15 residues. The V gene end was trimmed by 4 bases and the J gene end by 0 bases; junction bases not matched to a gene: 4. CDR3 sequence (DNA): TGTGCCAGCAGCCCTCGACAGGGGGCTAACTATGGCTACACCTTC. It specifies CASSPRQGANYGYTF.

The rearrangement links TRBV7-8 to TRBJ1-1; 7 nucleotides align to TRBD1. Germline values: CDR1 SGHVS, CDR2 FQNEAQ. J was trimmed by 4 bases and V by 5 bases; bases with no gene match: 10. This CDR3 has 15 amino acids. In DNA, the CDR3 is TGTGCCAGCAGCGGCGGGACAGCCCTGGGCACTGAAGCTTTCTTT. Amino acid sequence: CASSGGTALGTEAFF.

The CDR3, as DNA: TGTGCCAGCAGTTTATGGACTCATAACACCGGGGAGCTGTTTTTT. Amino acid sequence: CASSLWTHNTGELFF. The rearrangement joins TRBV28 to TRBJ2-2; D ambiguous. Germline V gene lookup returns CDR1 MDHEN and CDR2 SYDVKM. This CDR3 has 15 residues. Trimming removed 0 bases at V and 2 bases at J, with 7 bases between.

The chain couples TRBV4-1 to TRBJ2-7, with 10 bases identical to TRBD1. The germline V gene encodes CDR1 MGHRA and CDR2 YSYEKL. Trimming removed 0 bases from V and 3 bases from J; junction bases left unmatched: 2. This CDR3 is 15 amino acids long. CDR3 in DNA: TGCGCCAGCAGCCAAGAGACAGGGGGCCGCTACGAGCAGTACTTC. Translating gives CASSQETGGRYEQYF.

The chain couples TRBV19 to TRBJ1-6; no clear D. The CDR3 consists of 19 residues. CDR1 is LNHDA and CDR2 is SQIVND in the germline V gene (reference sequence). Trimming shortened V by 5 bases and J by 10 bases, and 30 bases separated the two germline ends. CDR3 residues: CASSPYRKIAMRVDSPLHF. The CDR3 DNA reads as TGTGCCAGTAGTCCATACCGGAAGATAGCGATGAGGGTGGACTCACCCCTCCACTTT.

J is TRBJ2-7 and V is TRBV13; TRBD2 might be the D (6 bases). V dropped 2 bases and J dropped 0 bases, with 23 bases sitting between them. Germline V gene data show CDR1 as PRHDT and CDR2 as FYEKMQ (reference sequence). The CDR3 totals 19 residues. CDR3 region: CASSLSNPFSGLFSYEQYF. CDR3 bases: TGTGCCAGCAGCTTATCTAACCCCTTCTCAGGACTATTCTCCTACGAGCAGTACTTC.

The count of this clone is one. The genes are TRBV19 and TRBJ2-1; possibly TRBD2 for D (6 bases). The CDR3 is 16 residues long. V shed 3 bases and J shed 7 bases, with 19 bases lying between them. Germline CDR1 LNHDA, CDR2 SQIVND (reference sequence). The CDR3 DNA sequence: TGTGCCAGTAGTATTGGAGCGGGCCTAGTGCGGAATGAGCAGTTCTTC. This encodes CASSIGAGLVRNEQFF.

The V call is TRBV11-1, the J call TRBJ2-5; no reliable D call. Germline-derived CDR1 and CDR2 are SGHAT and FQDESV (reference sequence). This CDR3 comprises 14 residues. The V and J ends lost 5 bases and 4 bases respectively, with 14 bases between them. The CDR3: CASSPRFLSETQYF. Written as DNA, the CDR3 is TGTGCCAGCAGCCCGCGATTCTTGTCAGAGACCCAGTACTTC.

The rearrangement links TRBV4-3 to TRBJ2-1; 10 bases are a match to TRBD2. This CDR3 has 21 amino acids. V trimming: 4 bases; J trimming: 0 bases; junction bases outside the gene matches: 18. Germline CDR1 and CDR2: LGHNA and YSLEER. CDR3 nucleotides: TGCGCCAGCAGCCGGGAAACGCCAGCGGGGGGGATCTGGAGCTCCTACAATGAGCAGTTCTTC. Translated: CASSRETPAGGIWSSYNEQFF.

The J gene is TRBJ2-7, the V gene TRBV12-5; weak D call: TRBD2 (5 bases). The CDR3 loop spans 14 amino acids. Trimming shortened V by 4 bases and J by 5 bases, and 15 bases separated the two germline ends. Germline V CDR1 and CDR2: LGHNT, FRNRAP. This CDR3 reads CASGSPPSIHEQYF. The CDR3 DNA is TGTGCTAGTGGTTCCCCCCCTAGCATCCACGAGCAGTACTTC.

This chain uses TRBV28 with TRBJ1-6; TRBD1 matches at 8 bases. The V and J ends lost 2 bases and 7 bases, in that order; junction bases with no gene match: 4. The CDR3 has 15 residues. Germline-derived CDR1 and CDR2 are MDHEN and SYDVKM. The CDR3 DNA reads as TGTGCCAGCAGTTTAGGGGGACAGGTGAATTCACCCCTCCACTTT. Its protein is CASSLGGQVNSPLHF. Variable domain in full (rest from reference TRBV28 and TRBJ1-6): DVKVTQSSRYLVKRTGEKVFLECVQDMDHENMFWYRQDPGLGLRLIYFSYDVKMKEKGDIPEGYSVSREKKERFSLILESASTNQTSMYLCASSLGGQVNSPLHFGNGTRLTVT.